This T cell receptor (beta chain) was sequenced during a study of glioma-infiltrating T cells after dendritic cell vaccination. For the study at large: Dendritic cells derived from monocytes and pulsed with autologous tumor lysate formed the vaccine.

Sequenced by immunoSEQ multiplex PCR; TCRdb stores in-frame clones only, minus some. Altogether around 96,000 clones are present, approximately 80% being singletons, with the ten largest covering under 7%. CDR1 and CDR2 from the germline V gene are SNHLY and FYNNEI. The CDR3 length is 13 residues. Germline trimming cut 7 bases from V and 6 bases from J; bases unmatched to any gene: 7. The material was blood, obtained before dendritic cell vaccination. V usage is TRBV2 and J usage is TRBJ2-7, with TRBD1 matching over 9 bases. This TCR was sampled from a human donor with glioblastoma. CDR3 protein: CASKGQGFSEQYF. The DNA of the CDR3 is TGTGCCAGCAAGGGACAGGGCTTTTCCGAGCAGTACTTC.